This T cell receptor (beta chain) comes out of a study of T cell clusters in autoimmune cytopenias. Study background: Per sample, median TRB depth was approximately 47,000 reads, yielding a median roughly 2,000 distinct clonotypes. Study-wide results and caveats: TRB repertoire shifts in secondary cytopenia and chronic lymphocytic leukemia mostly reflected lymphoma, not autoimmunity. Exclusive TRB clusters were around 2.9-fold more numerous in healthy donors than in active autoimmune hepatitis. Clustering suggested that physiological T cell clusters were missing in primary autoimmune cytopenia patients.

Each sample's input was approximately 0.25 ug genomic DNA, 38,000 or so genome equivalents. The germline V gene encodes CDR1 SGHTA and CDR2 FQGNSA. This CDR3 has 13 residues. One tube held mixed TRB-A and TRB-B primer pools for touch-down PCR. TCRdb re-called the multiplex PCR reads, yielding one record per CDR3 amino acid sequence without DNA. The specimen's table records 2,500 to 3,000 distinct CDR3 sequences. For this clonotype: The target antigen is unknown.

This receptor was identified in a human donor with an autoimmune cytopenia or autoimmune hepatitis (not recorded which). The source material was peripheral blood. This chain links TRBV7-2 with TRBJ1-1. Here the CDR3 reads CASSSDPNTEAFF.